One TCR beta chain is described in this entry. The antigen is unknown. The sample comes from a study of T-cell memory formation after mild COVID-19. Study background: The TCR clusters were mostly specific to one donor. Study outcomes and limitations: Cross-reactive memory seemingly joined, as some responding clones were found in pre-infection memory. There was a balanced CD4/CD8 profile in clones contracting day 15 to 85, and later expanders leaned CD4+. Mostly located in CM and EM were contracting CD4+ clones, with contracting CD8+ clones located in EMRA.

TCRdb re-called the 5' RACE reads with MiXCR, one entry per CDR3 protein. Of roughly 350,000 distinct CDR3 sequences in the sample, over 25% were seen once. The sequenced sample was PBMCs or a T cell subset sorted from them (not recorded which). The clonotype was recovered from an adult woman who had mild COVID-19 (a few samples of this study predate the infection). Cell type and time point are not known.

CDR3 region: CASSLVGIGELFF. For the CDR3, the DNA is TGTGCCAGCAGCTTAGTCGGGATCGGGGAGCTGTTTTTT. The rearrangement links TRBV7-2 to TRBJ2-2; tentative D call: TRBD2 (5 bases). The CDR3 runs 13 residues. Germline CDR1 is SGHTA and CDR2 is FQGNSA. The V end lost 1 base, the J end lost 7 bases, and 7 bases lay between the germline ends.